These 19 T cell receptor beta chains were sequenced from one sample in a study of blood T cells in healthy people across ages. PCR was performed a second time for 7 to 11 cycles using a sample-barcoded 5' primer and a J-beta primer mix. TCRdb ran MiXCR on the 5' RACE reads and lists one entry per CDR3 protein. The data hold 650,000 to 800,000 distinct CDR3 sequences, with roughly 44% observed a single time. The sample consisted of blood. The receptors stem from a man aged 55 to 69 in good health.

This clonotype appeared a few times. The chain carries TRBV20-1 and TRBJ1-2; 11 nucleotides match TRBD1. The CDR3 extends over 14 amino acids. With V trimmed by 5 bases and J by 3 bases, 5 bases remained unmatched. Germline V gene lookup returns CDR1 DFQATT and CDR2 SNEGSKA (reference sequence). As DNA, the CDR3 is TGCAGTGCTGTCCGGGACAGGGGGGACTATGGCTACACCTTC. It specifies CSAVRDRGDYGYTF.

V gene TRBV3-1 combines with J gene TRBJ2-5, with 8 positions matching TRBD2. In germline, CDR1 is LGHDT, CDR2 YNNKEL (reference sequence). J gave up 2 bases and V 3 bases, and 5 bases lay outside the gene matches. This CDR3 is 15 amino acids long. For the CDR3, the DNA is TGTGCCAGCAGCCACCGGGCTAGCGGGCAAGAGACCCAGTACTTC. This codes for CASSHRASGQETQYF.

The chain is built from TRBV30 and TRBJ2-7; tentative D call: TRBD2 (6 bases). Between the trimmed V and J ends, which lost 3 bases and 4 bases, there was a span of 13 bases. The CDR3 sequence is 13 residues long. Germline values: CDR1 GTSNPN, CDR2 SVGIG (reference sequence). This CDR3 reads CAWSNGAGYEQYF. The CDR3 nucleotides read TGTGCCTGGAGCAATGGGGCGGGGTACGAGCAGTACTTC.

This clonotype occurred a few times. The chain combines TRBV7-3 with TRBJ2-3; 8 bases fit TRBD2. J was trimmed by 2 bases and V by 1 base; bases with no gene match: 11. The CDR3 is 18 amino acids. The germline V gene encodes CDR1 SGHTA and CDR2 FQGTGA. The CDR3 is CASSLIGSSGVYTDTQYF. Written as DNA, the CDR3 is TGTGCCAGCAGCTTAATTGGTAGTAGCGGGGTGTACACAGATACGCAGTATTTT.

The rearrangement uses TRBV29-1 and TRBJ2-1, with D unclear. This CDR3 has 8 amino acids. Germline loops: CDR1 SQVTM, CDR2 ANQGSEA. CDR3 DNA sequence: TGCAGTCCGGATGAGCAGTTCTTC. This codes for CSPDEQFF.

The V and J genes are TRBV7-3 and TRBJ2-1; D unclear. The CDR3 has 15 amino acids. From germline, CDR1 is SGHTA and CDR2 FQGTGA. V was pared by 2 bases and J by 12 bases, with 20 bases between. The DNA of the CDR3 is TGTGCCAGCAGCTTAGGGGAATCTAACAATGATGGGCAGTTCTTC. Translated, it gives CASSLGESNNDGQFF.

This clonotype was observed many times. The V gene is TRBV20-1, the J gene TRBJ2-1; D remains unclear. V gave up 3 bases and J gave up 7 bases, with 13 bases separating them. CDR1 and CDR2 (germline): DFQATT, SNEGSKA (reference sequence). The CDR3 contains 13 residues. The CDR3 DNA follows: TGCAGTGCTAGGGGCAGGCTCACGAATGAGCAGTTCTTC. Residues: CSARGRLTNEQFF.

This chain links TRBV5-1 with TRBJ1-2; the D is unclear. CDR3 length equals 13 residues. V gave up 1 base and J gave up 8 bases, with 12 bases separating them. CDR1 and CDR2 (germline): SGHRS, YFSETQ. Here the CDR3 reads CASSLSSSRGYTF. CDR3 coding DNA: TGCGCCAGCAGCTTGTCGAGCAGTCGGGGCTACACCTTC.

This clonotype was picked up a small number of times. CDR3 region: CASSESGTEPYEQYF. Written as DNA, the CDR3 is TGTGCCAGCAGCGAATCCGGGACAGAGCCCTACGAGCAGTACTTC. This chain links TRBV28 with TRBJ2-7; 7 bases agree with TRBD1. Unmatched junction bases numbered 10, after V lost 6 bases and J lost 2 bases. CDR1 is MDHEN and CDR2 is SYDVKM in the germline V gene. The CDR3 is made up of 15 amino acids.

This clonotype was recorded many times. This chain links TRBV7-6 with TRBJ2-5, with TRBD2 identical over 8 bases. This CDR3 comprises 13 residues. In germline, CDR1 is SGHVS, CDR2 FNYEAQ. Germline trimming cut 3 bases from V and 5 bases from J; bases unmatched to any gene: 2. CDR3 protein: CASSFREGETQYF. The CDR3 DNA is TGTGCCAGCAGCTTTCGGGAGGGGGAGACCCAGTACTTC.

This clonotype was detected a few times. The J gene is TRBJ2-7, the V gene TRBV20-1; 7 bases are a match to TRBD2. The CDR3 totals 13 residues. Germline V gene lookup returns CDR1 DFQATT and CDR2 SNEGSKA (reference sequence). The trim removed 4 bases at V and 0 bases at J, leaving 3 bases unmatched. The CDR3 bases are TGCAGTGCTAAGCGGGGCTACTCCTACGAGCAGTACTTC. Translating gives CSAKRGYSYEQYF.

The chain links TRBV29-1 to TRBJ2-3; D unclear. CDR1 is SQVTM and CDR2 is ANQGSEA in the germline V gene. The CDR3 covers 12 residues. V lost 2 bases and J 6 bases, leaving 9 bases between the germline ends. The CDR3 loop is CSVERVGDTQYF. The CDR3 DNA follows: TGCAGCGTTGAAAGGGTGGGGGATACGCAGTATTTT.

This chain connects TRBV5-5 to TRBJ2-3, with a weak D call TRBD1 (6 bases). This CDR3 comprises 14 residues. V was pared by 4 bases and J by 7 bases, with 16 bases between. Per germline, CDR1 SGHKS and CDR2 YYEKEE (reference sequence). Written as DNA, the CDR3 is TGTGCCAGCAGCCTAACAGGGTCCGTCTATACGCAGTATTTT. Residues: CASSLTGSVYTQYF.

This clonotype has ten or more counts. The chain employs TRBV29-1 and TRBJ2-1; TRBD2 agrees at 11 bases. Germline assignment: CDR1 SQVTM and CDR2 ANQGSEA. The V segment lost 6 bases and the J segment 3 bases; nucleotides outside the gene matches: 13. The CDR3 has 17 residues. The CDR3 sequence is CSVLQTLAGGLYNEQFF. In nucleotides, the CDR3 is TGCAGCGTCCTCCAGACTCTAGCGGGGGGCCTCTACAATGAGCAGTTCTTC.

This clonotype was counted ten times or more. This rearrangement joins TRBV6-6 to TRBJ2-5; D ambiguous. Germline V gene sequence: CDR1 MNHNY, CDR2 SVGAGI (reference sequence). The V end was cut by 6 bases, the J end by 0 bases, with 8 bases between. CDR3 length: 13 amino acids. The CDR3 loop reads CASSLVYQETQYF. In DNA, the CDR3 is TGTGCCAGCAGCTTAGTTTACCAAGAGACCCAGTACTTC.

This chain connects TRBV9 to TRBJ2-3; the D is unclear. Germline CDR1 reads SGDLS; CDR2 reads YYNGEE. The CDR3 length is 13 residues. The V gene lost 3 bases and the J gene lost 2 bases, with 7 bases spanning the gap. This CDR3 is CASSAPPTDTQYF. The CDR3, as DNA: TGTGCCAGCAGCGCCCCCCCCACAGATACGCAGTATTTT.

The J gene is TRBJ1-5, the V gene TRBV18; weak D call: TRBD1 (5 bases). The CDR3 runs to 13 residues. Germline CDR1 and CDR2: KGHSH and LQKENI. V was shortened by 6 bases and J by 10 bases, with 16 bases between the two germline ends. This CDR3 is CASSPGGATPQHF. DNA of the CDR3: TGTGCCAGCTCTCCCGGAGGGGCAACACCCCAGCATTTT. The whole variable domain, remainder taken from reference TRBV18 and TRBJ1-5, is NAGVMQNPRHLVRRRGQEARLRCSPMKGHSHVYWYRQLPEEGLKFMVYLQKENIIDESGMPKERFSAEFPKEGPSILRIQQVVRGDSAAYFCASSPGGATPQHFGDGTRLSIL.

V is TRBV11-1 and J is TRBJ2-6; D call uncertain. Germline-derived CDR1 and CDR2 are SGHAT and FQDESV (reference sequence). The CDR3 totals 15 residues. The V end lost 6 bases, the J end lost 1 base, and 10 bases lay between the germline ends. CDR3 sequence reads: CASSVSRSGANVLTF. Here the CDR3 DNA reads TGTGCCAGCAGTGTCTCCAGATCTGGGGCCAACGTCCTGACTTTC.

This chain joins TRBV3-1 and TRBJ2-1, with unresolved D. V was clipped by 0 bases and J by 4 bases, with 10 bases between them. This CDR3 is 15 amino acids long. The germline V gene encodes CDR1 LGHDT and CDR2 YNNKEL (reference sequence). Here the CDR3 reads CASSQDRWRYNEQFF. The CDR3 DNA is TGTGCCAGCAGCCAAGATCGGTGGAGATACAATGAGCAGTTCTTC.